The clone carrying this T cell receptor (beta chain) was observed once. The antigen remains undetermined. With 5 bases clipped from V and 6 bases from J, the junction kept 10 bases outside the gene matches. This CDR3 is 14 amino acids long. Germline assignment: CDR1 SEHNR and CDR2 FQNEAQ (reference sequence). A 5'RACE reaction primed in the constant segment made cDNA libraries of TCR alpha and TCR beta, and these carried sample barcodes and UMIs. Each CDR3 protein gets one entry after TCRdb re-called the 5' RACE reads with MiXCR. The table has about 350,000 distinct CDR3 sequences, around 20% seen once; the top ten hold under 25%. The sample comes from a study of T-cell memory formation after mild COVID-19. Across the study: Largely, TCR clusters stayed within a single donor.

Study-level results: The main location of contracting CD4+ clones was CM and EM, and that of contracting CD8+ clones was EMRA.

The sequence came from a man younger than 35 who had mild COVID-19 (a few samples of this study predate the infection). Cell type and time point are not known. Sequences were obtained from PBMCs or a T cell subset sorted from them (not recorded which). The V call is TRBV7-9, the J call TRBJ2-7; TRBD1 matches 7 bases. The DNA for the CDR3 is TGTGCCAGCAGCCCTGACAGGGAACGGGGCGAGCAGTACTTC. It encodes CASSPDRERGEQYF.